The TCR beta chain described here comes from a study of T cell clonotyping in hematopoietic cell transplantation (dated by TCRdb to about 2021). General notes on the study: Pretransplant samples from recipients were collected after cytoreduction. The study collected 120 to 150 blood samples from some 35 consecutive transplant recipients and their related donors. Recruitment of patients ran from late 2015 to early 2017, and follow-up continued until late 2020 or until death. Findings and caveats that apply to the study as a whole: Broader posttransplant TCR repertoire diversity was predicted by donor and pretransplant recipient Inverse Simpson Index values. Recipient repertoires showed only a small fraction of overlap with donor repertoires, and over 97% appeared de novo at the given depth. The sample size was limited, and because cells were not sorted, the contributions of CD4 and CD8 repertoires could not be separated. After transplant, TCR diversity in recipients dropped, and pathologically expanded clonotypes climbed progressively between day 30 and day 180.

Explained via the paper, the time point label denotes: recipient sample about 28 days before transplant, after cytoreduction. Blood from recipients was drawn about 28 days before transplant and again at days 30, 100 and 180 after transplant. Nuclei Lysis Solution was used to extract genomic DNA from fresh or cryopreserved unfractionated peripheral blood mononuclear cells. About this clone itself: Its specific antigen is unknown. Base qualities are not provided; no much larger clone lies one nucleotide away.

The junction shows trimming of 4 bases on V and 6 bases on J, and the gene matches do not reach 2 bases of it. The germline V gene supplies CDR1 SGHTA and CDR2 FQGNSA. From the cysteine up to the phenylalanine, the CDR3 has a length of 13 residues. Only the CDR3 DNA is retained, 39 bases long and in frame from the first base. With the immunoSEQ assay, which is a bias-controlled multiplex PCR relying on V- and J-specific primers, TCR beta CDR3 regions were amplified from genomic DNA. In a second PCR step, a proprietary barcode and Illumina adapter sequences were attached to the CDR3 amplicons. An Illumina MiSeq instrument was used to sequence the CDR3 libraries. Regarding the original processing steps: Export and quality control were performed with immunoSEQ Analyzer 3.0, and downstream analyses were performed with R Bioconductor and Immunarch. Repertoire metrics were calculated using only productive rearrangements within the normalized downsampled data set. Pathologically expanded clonotypes were defined as those larger than 5 templates in the normalized cohort. Repertoire diversity was measured with the Inverse Simpson Index. To capture all clonotypes, the CMV-specificity analyses were run on the non-normalized data set. TCRdb limited this immuneACCESS table to in-frame rearrangements with V and J called. A share of clones is missing; checked studies link under half to unresolved V genes, and the rest is unexplained. From that table come the V and J calls and clone size; the DNA was used to work out D and trimming. Present in this sample are approximately 11,000 clones, roughly 91% of which were seen just once. In total, the top ten clones hold 15% of the sample.

The sequence links TRBV7-2 to TRBJ1-5; 8 central nucleotides agree with TRBD1. The clonotype originates from a woman aged 45 to 65 with chronic myeloid leukemia. Some clones in this sample may be carry-over from other donors' samples. Sample: peripheral blood mononuclear cells, taken before stem cell transplant. The DNA sequence is given as TGTGCCAGCAGCTCAGACAGGGGTCAGCCCCAGCATTTT. Its translation is CASSSDRGQPQHF. The CDR3, completed at both ends by the reference TRBV7-2 and TRBJ1-5 genes, gives the full variable domain GAGVSQSPSNKVTEKGKDVELRCDPISGHTALYWYRQSLGQGLEFLIYFQGNSAPDKSGLPSDRFSAERTGGSVSTLTIQRTQQEDSAVYLCASSSDRGQPQHFGDGTRLSIL.